The entry below gives a single TCR beta chain sequence along with its context. Its binding antigen is unknown. No quality values exist for individual bases; no much larger clone is one base distant. The immunoSEQ Assay, a bias-controlled multiplex PCR, was used to amplify TCRbeta CDR3 regions from genomic DNA. The published analysis was carried out like this. The number of nucleated cells in each sample was estimated from the amplification of reference gene primers within the assay. To quantify the absolute abundance of each unique TCRbeta CDR3 rearrangement, sequence reads were collapsed and filtered. Productive Simpson clonality was computed per sample as the square root of Simpson's diversity index over productive rearrangements. TCRdb obtained this table from immuneACCESS and retained in-frame rearrangements with V and J assigned. These tables miss some clones; where compared with another copy, unresolved V genes account for less than half of the shortfall, and the remainder is unexplained. The V and J calls and the clone size are those of that table, but D and trimming were determined from the DNA. This sample has about 290,000 clones in its table, and around 90% of those were observed once. The ten largest account for 1.7% of the sample.

The sample is drawn from a study of blood T cell repertoires in COVID-19 (dated by TCRdb to 2020 to 2022). Describing the broader study: Samples from collaborators originated in the United States, Italy and Spain and spanned both the acute and convalescent phases of COVID-19. The material from the prospective study consisted of cDNA or gDNA derived from T cells, B-cell-depleted T cells, or PBMCs. The dataset comprised deeply sampled blood TCRbeta repertoires from subjects exposed to, actively infected with, or recovered from COVID-19. The repertoires were released in a freely available public database meant as a resource for research on the immune response to SARS-CoV-2. The samples were drawn from the first 160 participants of the ongoing ImmuneRACE study and from under 1,500 subjects provided by 6 global collaborators. Nearly every sample came with metadata listing a de-identified subject ID, COVID-19 status, age in years and sex. Where available, HLA class I and class II types were obtained from metadata supplied by the sample provider rather than from assay-based typing. General findings and caveats noted by the study authors: The quantity of clinical and demographic metadata differed by source and by participant and was supplied without curation.

Including the terminal cysteine and phenylalanine, the CDR3 comprises 15 residues. The only DNA kept is the CDR3, 45 bases in frame from the first base. Germline trimming: 5 bases from V, 4 bases from J; junction bases outside gene matches: 8. The germline V gene (reference sequence) yields SEHNR for CDR1 and FQNEAQ for CDR2. Participants in the prospective study were enrolled through a virtual design, were aged roughly 18 to 100 years, and lived in roughly 26 United States geographic areas. In the prospective study, cohorts were assigned on the basis of participant-reported clinical history obtained from a screening survey and a study questionnaire. ImmuneRACE Cohort 3 recovered participants were defined by two consecutive negative NP/OP PCR tests, healthcare professional clearance, or symptom resolution. In the prospective study, mobile phlebotomists collected whole blood, serum and a nasopharyngeal or oropharyngeal swab from each participant. Additional blood draws and questionnaires over an approximately 2-month period could optionally be provided by prospective study participants. Blood samples from the prospective study were shipped frozen or at room temperature prior to DNA extraction.

The chain is assembled from TRBV7-9 and TRBJ2-5, and 9 junctional nucleotides match TRBD1. Material: PBMCs or T cells enriched from blood (not recorded which). The TCR was taken from a woman aged 40-49 years who had recovered from COVID-19. The DNA sequence follows: TGTGCCAGCAGCACCCGGGACAGGGCTTTAGAGACCCAGTACTTC. This codes for CASSTRDRALETQYF.